This is a list of T cell receptor beta chains from one sample in a study of CD8+CD57+ T cells in acquired aplastic anemia. TCRdb fed the reads into MiXCR, producing one record per CDR3 protein. The data show 300,000 or so distinct CDR3 sequences, roughly 59% seen once. The specimen was sorted CD4+, CD8+, or CD8+CD57+ T cells (not recorded which) from PBMCs. The receptors derive from a human donor with aplastic anemia. CDR3s include the opening cysteine and the closing phenylalanine or tryptophan. D genes are given only for firm matches. The size field is filled for only some rows; it gives once, few, many or a size class.

V	D	J	size	CDR3	DNA
TRBV5-4	-	TRBJ2-7	-	CATTTLASYEQYF	TGTGCCACCACCACCCTAGCGTCCTACGAGCAGTACTTC
TRBV6-5	-	TRBJ1-5	-	CASSYYGEGQPQHF	TGTGCCAGCAGTTACTACGGAGAGGGTCAGCCCCAGCATTTT
TRBV3-1	-	TRBJ1-1	many	CASSHRLNTEAFF	TGTGCCAGCAGCCACCGCCTGAACACTGAAGCTTTCTTT
TRBV7-9	-	TRBJ2-5	many	CASNSWSQETQYF	TGTGCCAGCAACTCATGGTCCCAAGAGACCCAGTACTTC
TRBV5-4	-	TRBJ2-1	many	CASSPPSGTVYNEQFF	TGTGCCAGCAGCCCCCCCTCAGGAACGGTCTACAATGAGCAGTTCTTC
TRBV24-1	-	TRBJ2-1	few	CATSGQLNEQFF	TGTGCCACCAGTGGACAGCTCAATGAGCAGTTCTTC
TRBV19	-	TRBJ2-6	-	CASSMISGANVLTF	TGTGCCAGTAGTATGATCTCTGGGGCCAACGTCCTGACTTTC
TRBV10-3	TRBD2	TRBJ2-3	-	CAISDGLAGDTQYF	TGTGCCATCAGTGATGGACTAGCCGGAGATACGCAGTATTTT
TRBV12-3/TRBV12-4	-	TRBJ2-1	-	CASSVLPAYNEQFF	TGTGCCAGCAGCGTTCTCCCGGCCTACAATGAGCAGTTCTTC
TRBV27	-	TRBJ1-1	many	CASNPWRGNTEAFF	TGTGCCAGCAATCCTTGGCGGGGGAACACTGAAGCTTTCTTT
TRBV20-1	-	TRBJ2-3	-	CSARERSSTDTQYF	TGCAGTGCTAGAGAGAGATCCAGCACAGATACGCAGTATTTT
TRBV4-2	-	TRBJ2-2	many	CASSQEAGGRNTGELFF	TGTGCCAGCAGCCAAGAGGCCGGGGGCCGGAACACCGGGGAGCTGTTTTTT
TRBV20-1	TRBD2	TRBJ2-1	many	CSASRTSGVNEQFF	TGCAGTGCTAGCCGGACTAGCGGAGTCAATGAGCAGTTCTTC
TRBV19	-	TRBJ2-7	few	CASSSGTAYEQYF	TGTGCCAGTAGTTCCGGGACGGCCTACGAGCAGTACTTC
TRBV9	-	TRBJ2-1	many	CASSSAGNNEQFF	TGTGCCAGCAGCTCCGCAGGGAACAATGAGCAGTTCTTC
TRBV7-9	TRBD1	TRBJ2-1	-	CASSGQGSAQFF	TGTGCCAGCAGCGGACAGGGATCGGCTCAGTTCTTC
TRBV19	TRBD2	TRBJ2-1	-	CASSISGGEYEQFF	TGTGCCAGTAGTATAAGCGGGGGGGAGTATGAGCAGTTCTTC
TRBV27	-	TRBJ2-1	-	CASSHGDYNEQFF	TGTGCCAGCTCGCACGGGGACTACAATGAGCAGTTCTTC
TRBV29-1	TRBD1	TRBJ2-2	-	CTAKGASTGEPFF	TGCACGGCGAAGGGGGCGAGTACCGGGGAGCCGTTTTTT
TRBV3-1	-	TRBJ1-1	many	CASSQDPGMNTEAFF	TGTGCCAGCAGCCAAGATCCCGGCATGAACACTGAAGCTTTCTTT
TRBV7-2	-	TRBJ2-7	-	CASSLEPQGLEQYF	TGTGCCAGCAGCTTGGAACCTCAAGGGCTCGAGCAGTACTTC
TRBV4-1	-	TRBJ1-1	-	CASSPFDTPNTEAFF	TGCGCCAGCAGCCCCTTCGACACCCCCAACACTGAAGCTTTCTTT
TRBV2	-	TRBJ1-1	-	CASSDSGWTEAFF	TGTGCCAGCAGTGACTCGGGGTGGACTGAAGCTTTCTTT
TRBV2	TRBD1	TRBJ2-7	-	CASSDYGTGAYEQYF	TGTGCCAGCAGTGATTACGGGACAGGGGCCTACGAGCAGTACTTC
TRBV7-2	-	TRBJ2-7	-	CASSPASRGGAKSSYEQYF	TGTGCCAGCAGCCCAGCCTCTCGGGGCGGGGCGAAGAGCTCCTACGAGCAGTACTTC
TRBV16	-	TRBJ1-2	-	CASSLQRTGQGYTF	TGTGCCAGCAGTCTTCAAAGAACAGGGCAAGGCTACACCTTC
TRBV5-1	-	TRBJ1-3	-	CASSRETGNTIYF	TGCGCCAGCAGCAGGGAGACTGGAAACACCATATATTTT
TRBV5-1	-	TRBJ2-3	-	CASSRDNPSTDTQYF	TGCGCCAGCAGCAGGGATAACCCTAGCACAGATACGCAGTATTTT
TRBV6-2/TRBV6-3	-	TRBJ2-2	many	CASSYPPAGKVGELFF	TGTGCCAGCAGTTACCCGCCCGCAGGGAAGGTCGGGGAGCTGTTTTTT
TRBV12-3/TRBV12-4	-	TRBJ2-7	many	CASSADSYYEQYF	TGTGCCAGCAGTGCGGACAGCTACTACGAGCAGTACTTC
TRBV7-8	TRBD1	TRBJ2-2	few	CASSGPDRGNTGELFF	TGTGCCAGCAGCGGACCGGACAGGGGGAACACCGGGGAGCTGTTTTTT